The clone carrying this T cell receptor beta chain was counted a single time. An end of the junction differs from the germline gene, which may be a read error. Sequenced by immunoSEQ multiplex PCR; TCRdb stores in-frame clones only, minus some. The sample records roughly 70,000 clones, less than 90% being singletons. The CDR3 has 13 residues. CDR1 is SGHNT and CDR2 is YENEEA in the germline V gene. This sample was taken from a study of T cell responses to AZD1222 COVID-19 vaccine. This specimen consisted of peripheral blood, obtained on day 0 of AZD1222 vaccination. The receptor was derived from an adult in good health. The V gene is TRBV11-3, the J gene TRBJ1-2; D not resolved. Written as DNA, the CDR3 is TGTGCCAGCAGCTTTCGGGCACTCGGTGGCTACGCCTTC. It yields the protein CASSFRALGGYAF.